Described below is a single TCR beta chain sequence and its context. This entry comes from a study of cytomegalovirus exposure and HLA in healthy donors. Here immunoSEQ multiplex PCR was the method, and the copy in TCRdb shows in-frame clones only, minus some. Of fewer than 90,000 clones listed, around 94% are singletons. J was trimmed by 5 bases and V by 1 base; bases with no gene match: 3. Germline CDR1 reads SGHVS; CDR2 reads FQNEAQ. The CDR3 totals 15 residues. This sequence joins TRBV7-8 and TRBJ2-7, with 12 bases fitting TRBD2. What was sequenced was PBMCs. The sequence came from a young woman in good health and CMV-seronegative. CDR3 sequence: CASSLETSGSHEQYF. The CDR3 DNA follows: TGTGCCAGCAGCTTAGAGACTAGCGGGAGCCACGAGCAGTACTTC.